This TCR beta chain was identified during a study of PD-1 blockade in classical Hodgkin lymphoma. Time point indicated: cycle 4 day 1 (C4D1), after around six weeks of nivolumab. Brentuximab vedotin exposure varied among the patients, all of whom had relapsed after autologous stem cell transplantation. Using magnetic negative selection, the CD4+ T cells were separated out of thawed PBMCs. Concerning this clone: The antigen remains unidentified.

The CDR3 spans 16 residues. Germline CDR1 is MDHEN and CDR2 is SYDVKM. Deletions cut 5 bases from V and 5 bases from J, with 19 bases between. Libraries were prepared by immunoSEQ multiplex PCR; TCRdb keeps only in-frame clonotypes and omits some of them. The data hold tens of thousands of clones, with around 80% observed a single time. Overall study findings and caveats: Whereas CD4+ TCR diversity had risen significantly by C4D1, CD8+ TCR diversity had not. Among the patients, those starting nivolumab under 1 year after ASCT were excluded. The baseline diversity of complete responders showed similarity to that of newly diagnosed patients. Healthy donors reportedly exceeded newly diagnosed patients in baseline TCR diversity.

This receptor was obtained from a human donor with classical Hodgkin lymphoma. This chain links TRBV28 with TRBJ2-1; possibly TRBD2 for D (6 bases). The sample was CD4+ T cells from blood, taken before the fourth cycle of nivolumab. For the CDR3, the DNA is TGTGCCAGCAGTGACAATGGAGGGTCGTTTGACAATGAGCAGTTCTTC. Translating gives CASSDNGGSFDNEQFF.